Listed below are T cell receptor beta chains from one sample, sequenced in a study of shared clonotypes between healthy human individuals. Libraries were prepared by immunoSEQ multiplex PCR; TCRdb keeps only in-frame clonotypes and omits some of them. The sample lists 2 million to 2.5 million clones, under 95% seen once, with 0.3% to 0.45% in the top ten. Specimen: naive CD4+ T cells from PBMCs. The receptors were sampled from a young man in good health. Some clones in this sample may be carry-over from other donors' samples. Each CDR3 is given with its conserved first and last residue. A D gene is named only where the DNA matches it firmly. Clone size is not always given. Where it is, it says once, few, many or a class for expanded clones.

d_gene	abundance	v_gene	j_gene	CDR3aa	CDR3nt
TRBD2	NA	TRBV11-2	TRBJ2-1	CASSPLAGASYNEQFF	TGTGCCAGCAGCCCTCTAGCGGGAGCCTCCTACAATGAGCAGTTCTTC
NA	NA	TRBV19	TRBJ1-1	CASSPTGLRGLSEAFF	TGTGCCAGTAGCCCAACCGGCCTCCGAGGGTTATCTGAAGCTTTCTTT
NA	NA	TRBV11-2	TRBJ2-7	CASSLAFGSTYEQYF	TGTGCCAGCAGCTTAGCATTCGGCAGCACCTACGAGCAGTACTTC
NA	NA	TRBV15	TRBJ1-2	CATSRDQGFRGYTF	TGTGCCACCAGCAGAGATCAGGGGTTTCGGGGCTACACCTTC
NA	NA	TRBV4-2	TRBJ2-1	CASSRFRDLYYNEQFF	TGTGCCAGCAGCCGCTTCCGGGACTTATACTACAATGAGCAGTTCTTC
NA	NA	TRBV7-2	TRBJ2-5	CASSLQGETQYF	TGTGCCAGCAGCCTCCAAGGGGAGACCCAGTACTTC
NA	NA	TRBV19	TRBJ2-1	CASSIPRGASPHEQFF	TGTGCCAGTAGTATACCTCGGGGGGCTTCTCCCCATGAGCAGTTCTTC
TRBD1	NA	TRBV11-2	TRBJ2-5	CASSFDRDRETQYF	TGTGCCAGCAGCTTCGATCGGGACAGAGAGACCCAGTACTTC
NA	NA	TRBV28	TRBJ1-2	CASSSRTAGYGYTF	TGTGCCAGCAGTTCGCGGACAGCGGGCTATGGCTACACCTTC
NA	NA	TRBV5-1	TRBJ2-2	CASSQNGGPGELFF	TGCGCCAGCAGCCAAAATGGGGGCCCCGGGGAGCTGTTTTTT
NA	NA	TRBV30	TRBJ1-1	CAWEAVRQGVTEAFF	TGTGCCTGGGAGGCCGTGAGGCAGGGAGTCACTGAAGCTTTCTTT
NA	NA	TRBV7-2	TRBJ1-1	CASSLGGTMNTEAFF	TGTGCCAGCAGCTTAGGCGGGACGATGAACACTGAAGCTTTCTTT
NA	NA	TRBV5-1	TRBJ2-7	CASSLDPWGRSRGRHEQYF	TGCGCCAGCAGCTTGGACCCCTGGGGAAGGTCCAGGGGGAGGCACGAGCAGTACTTC
NA	NA	TRBV30	TRBJ1-5	CAWSSTGRAQPQHF	TGTGCCTGGAGTTCGACGGGCAGGGCGCAGCCCCAGCATTTT
TRBD2	NA	TRBV2	TRBJ2-2	CASKASGNPWTGELFF	TGTGCCAGCAAGGCTAGCGGGAACCCCTGGACCGGGGAGCTGTTTTTT
TRBD2	NA	TRBV7-8	TRBJ2-3	CASGLAGVTDTQYF	TGTGCCAGCGGGTTAGCGGGAGTCACAGATACGCAGTATTTT
TRBD1	NA	TRBV28	TRBJ1-2	CASSRLDRGYEGYTF	TGTGCCAGCAGTCGCCTCGACAGGGGATATGAAGGCTACACCTTC
NA	NA	TRBV5-1	TRBJ2-7	CASTLGAQGVNEQYF	TGCGCCAGCACGCTTGGGGCACAGGGTGTCAACGAGCAGTACTTC
TRBD1	NA	TRBV7-2	TRBJ2-7	CASSPTGTGGYEQYF	TGTGCCAGCAGCCCAACCGGGACAGGGGGGTACGAGCAGTACTTC
NA	NA	TRBV9	TRBJ2-5	CASSAQPGVETQYF	TGTGCCAGCAGTGCCCAACCGGGAGTGGAGACCCAGTACTTC
TRBD1	NA	TRBV9	TRBJ2-1	CASSVATGTGSFNEQFF	TGTGCCAGCAGCGTGGCTACCGGGACAGGGAGTTTTAATGAGCAGTTCTTC
TRBD1	NA	TRBV29-1	TRBJ1-1	CSVEDPGQGLYAFF	TGCAGCGTTGAAGATCCTGGACAGGGGTTGTATGCTTTCTTT
TRBD1	NA	TRBV28	TRBJ1-5	CASSGGGGSRNQPQHF	TGTGCCAGCAGTGGAGGGGGCGGGAGTCGCAATCAGCCCCAGCATTTT
TRBD2	NA	TRBV27	TRBJ2-7	CASSTRTSSNEQYF	TGTGCCAGCAGTACGCGGACTAGTTCCAACGAGCAGTACTTC
NA	NA	TRBV19	TRBJ1-5	CASSTQRNQPQHF	TGTGCCAGTAGTACCCAGAGAAATCAGCCCCAGCATTTT
NA	NA	TRBV5-1	TRBJ1-2	CASSLESGNYGYTF	TGCGCCAGCAGCTTGGAGTCGGGGAACTATGGCTACACCTTC
NA	NA	TRBV14	TRBJ2-1	CASSQGLALSYNEQFF	TGTGCCAGCAGCCAGGGCTTGGCGCTAAGCTACAATGAGCAGTTCTTC
NA	NA	TRBV28	TRBJ2-3	CASSWGLLKPTDTQYF	TGTGCCAGCAGCTGGGGTCTACTAAAACCCACAGATACGCAGTATTTT
NA	NA	TRBV11-3	TRBJ2-1	CASSTRSGRYNEQFF	TGTGCCAGCAGCACAAGGTCCGGAAGATACAATGAGCAGTTCTTC
NA	NA	TRBV7-9	TRBJ2-5	CASSLEIKETQYF	TGTGCCAGCAGCTTAGAAATTAAAGAGACCCAGTACTTC
TRBD1	NA	TRBV6-4	TRBJ1-6	CASRQGLNSPLHF	TGTGCCAGTCGACAGGGGCTCAATTCACCCCTCCACTTT
TRBD1	once	TRBV13	TRBJ2-2	CASSFIPGQGAPPGELFF	TGTGCCAGCAGCTTTATTCCGGGACAGGGGGCCCCCCCCGGGGAGCTGTTTTTT
NA	once	TRBV19	TRBJ1-1	CASSTGSGDTEAFF	TGTGCCAGTAGTACGGGAAGTGGGGACACTGAAGCTTTCTTT
NA	NA	TRBV27	TRBJ1-1	CASSPRGYWNTEAFF	TGTGCCAGCAGTCCACGGGGGTATTGGAACACTGAAGCTTTCTTT
NA	NA	TRBV23-1	TRBJ1-2	CASSQSGTTNYGYTF	TGCGCCAGCAGTCAATCGGGGACCACTAACTATGGCTACACCTTC
NA	NA	TRBV7-3	TRBJ1-2	CASSLTAGSTAGYTF	TGTGCCAGCAGCTTAACGGCAGGGTCCACTGCTGGCTACACCTTC
TRBD2	NA	TRBV7-2	TRBJ2-1	CASSFAGGPGNEQFF	TGTGCCAGCAGCTTCGCGGGAGGGCCCGGGAATGAGCAGTTCTTC
NA	NA	TRBV5-1	TRBJ1-2	CASSSLRAGIGNGYTF	TGCGCCAGCAGCTCTTTGCGGGCAGGGATTGGAAATGGCTACACCTTC
NA	NA	TRBV19	TRBJ1-2	CATKTENIYGYTF	TGTGCCACAAAGACGGAGAATATCTATGGCTACACCTTC
TRBD1	NA	TRBV11-2	TRBJ2-5	CASSQGEFVETQYF	TGTGCCAGCTCACAGGGGGAATTCGTTGAGACCCAGTACTTC
NA	few	TRBV28	TRBJ2-7	CASSSTAAYEQYF	TGTGCCAGCAGCTCCACAGCCGCCTACGAGCAGTACTTC
NA	NA	TRBV7-3	TRBJ2-3	CASSLMADTQYF	TGTGCCAGCAGCTTAATGGCAGATACGCAGTATTTT
NA	NA	TRBV29-1	TRBJ2-3	CSCETRGWRGDTQYF	TGCAGCTGCGAAACCCGGGGGTGGCGAGGAGATACGCAGTATTTT
NA	NA	TRBV18	TRBJ2-1	CASSPPGTPRINEQFF	TGTGCCAGCTCACCACCCGGGACCCCCAGGATCAATGAGCAGTTCTTC
NA	NA	TRBV18	TRBJ1-3	CASSLEFSGNTIYF	TGTGCCAGCTCACTGGAATTCTCTGGAAACACCATATATTTT
NA	NA	TRBV5-8	TRBJ1-4	CASTKGEKLFF	TGTGCCAGCACCAAGGGGGAAAAACTGTTTTTT
TRBD2	NA	TRBV4-3	TRBJ2-7	CASSQDLLAGSYEQYF	TGCGCCAGCAGCCAAGATTTACTAGCGGGATCCTACGAGCAGTACTTC
NA	NA	TRBV25-1	TRBJ1-1	CASSESSRLFEAFF	TGTGCCAGCAGTGAAAGCTCCAGGTTATTTGAAGCTTTCTTT